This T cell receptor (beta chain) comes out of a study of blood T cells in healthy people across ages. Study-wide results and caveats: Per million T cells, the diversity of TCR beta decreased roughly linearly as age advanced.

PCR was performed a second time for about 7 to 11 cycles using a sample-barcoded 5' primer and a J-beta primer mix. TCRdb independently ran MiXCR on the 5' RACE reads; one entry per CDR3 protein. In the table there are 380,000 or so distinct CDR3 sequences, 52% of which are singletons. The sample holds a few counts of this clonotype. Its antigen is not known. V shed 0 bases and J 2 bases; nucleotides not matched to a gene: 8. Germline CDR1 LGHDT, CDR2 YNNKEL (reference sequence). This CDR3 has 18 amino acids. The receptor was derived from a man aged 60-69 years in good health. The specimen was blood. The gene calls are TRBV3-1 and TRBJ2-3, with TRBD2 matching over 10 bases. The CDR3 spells CASSQDRYSGGYTDTQYF. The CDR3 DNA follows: TGTGCCAGCAGCCAAGATCGGTATAGCGGGGGGTACACAGATACGCAGTATTTT.